This T cell receptor (beta chain) was identified during a study of PD-1 blockade in mismatch repair-deficient tumors. Study-wide results and limits: Rapid post-treatment expansion, then contraction, generally preceding radiologic response, marked tumor-resident clones.

CDR3 length: 16 amino acids. The ends were cut back, 4 bases at V and 0 bases at J, with 15 bases in the middle. Looked up from germline, CDR1 is SNHLY and CDR2 is FYNNEI. Note on this clone: Its antigen is not identified.

Sequencing used immunoSEQ multiplex PCR; TCRdb keeps in-frame clones, though not all of them. The sample lists about 68,000 clones; 70% to 80% were seen once. TCRs were sequenced from a few patients responding to pembrolizumab. This receptor was obtained from an adult with mismatch repair-deficient cancer. Specimen: peripheral blood, collected 2 weeks after starting pembrolizumab. The rearrangement links TRBV2 to TRBJ1-2; D not resolved. The CDR3, as DNA: TGTGCCAGCAGTGGTAGTCGCGCTGGAGCTAACTATGGCTACACCTTC. Encoded protein: CASSGSRAGANYGYTF.